Listed here are 24 T cell receptor beta chains from one sample, sequenced in a study of early T cells in non-severe SARS-CoV-2 infection. Each CDR3 protein gets one entry after TCRdb re-called the 5' RACE reads with MiXCR. The repertoire holds about 48,000 distinct CDR3 sequences, approximately 13% seen once, with 10% in the top ten. Input material: whole blood. The receptors come from an adult who was a healthcare worker with PCR-confirmed SARS-CoV-2 infection or an uninfected control (not recorded which).

Ten or more counts support this clonotype. This chain connects TRBV5-1 to TRBJ1-1, with a weak D call TRBD1 (6 bases). The V end was cut by 4 bases, the J end by 3 bases, with 16 bases between. The germline gives CDR1 SGHRS, CDR2 YFSETQ. CDR3 length: 15 amino acids. The CDR3 nucleotides are TGCGCCAGCAGCCCGATATTTACAGGGCACACTGAAGCTTTCTTT. Translating gives CASSPIFTGHTEAFF.

This clonotype was counted ten times or more. The chain uses TRBV20-1 and TRBJ2-3, with TRBD2 identical over 11 bases. The CDR3 sequence is 16 residues long. CDR1 and CDR2 from the germline V gene are DFQATT and SNEGSKA (reference sequence). V lost 0 bases and J lost 1; bases outside the gene matches: 3. CDR3 nucleotide sequence: TGCAGTGCTAGAGATAGCGGGAGGGCTGGCACAGATACGCAGTATTTT. Translation: CSARDSGRAGTDTQYF.

This clonotype was detected many times. This chain links TRBV4-1 with TRBJ2-2; D is possibly TRBD2 (5 bases). V was clipped by 1 base and J by 0 bases, with 12 bases between them. This CDR3 contains 17 residues. The germline CDR1 and CDR2 sequences are MGHRA and YSYEKL. The CDR3 loop reads CASSQGRGRTNTGELFF. CDR3 nucleotides: TGCGCCAGCAGCCAAGGCCGGGGAAGAACGAACACCGGGGAGCTGTTTTTT.

This clonotype was recorded at least ten times. The chain uses TRBV28 and TRBJ2-7, with TRBD1 matching over 12 bases. V was pared by 8 bases and J by 6 bases, with 11 bases of the junction left unmatched. Germline CDR1 and CDR2: MDHEN and SYDVKM. The CDR3 extends over 15 amino acids. The CDR3 DNA is TGTGCCAGCGGTAGGGACAGGGGGCTTCTTAGCGAGCAGTACTTC. Translated, it gives CASGRDRGLLSEQYF. The full variable domain, with the rest looked up from reference TRBV28 and TRBJ2-7, is DVKVTQSSRYLVKRTGEKVFLECVQDMDHENMFWYRQDPGLGLRLIYFSYDVKMKEKGDIPEGYSVSREKKERFSLILESASTNQTSMYLCASGRDRGLLSEQYFGPGTRLTVT.

This clonotype was observed many times. The chain combines TRBV7-9 with TRBJ2-4; 11 positions match TRBD2. The CDR3 is made up of 15 amino acids. Losses at the gene ends were 8 bases for V and 6 bases for J; bases not matched to a gene: 9. Germline CDR1 reads SEHNR; CDR2 reads FQNEAQ (reference sequence). The CDR3 DNA reads TGTGCCAGCGCCTCTAGCGGGGGGACGGTAAACATTCAGTACTTC. Translation gives CASASSGGTVNIQYF. Full variable domain (outside the CDR3, taken from reference TRBV7-9 and TRBJ2-4): DTGVSQNPRHKITKRGQNVTFRCDPISEHNRLYWYRQTLGQGPEFLTYFQNEAQLEKSRLLSDRFSAERPKGSFSTLEIQRTEQGDSAMYLCASASSGGTVNIQYFGAGTRLSVL.

This clonotype has a count of ten or more. V gene TRBV11-2 combines with J gene TRBJ2-1, with 9 bases identical to TRBD1. Trimming took 2 bases from V and 10 from J; bases not matched to a gene: 9. The CDR3 is 15 amino acids. Germline values: CDR1 SGHAT, CDR2 FQNNGV. The CDR3 region has the DNA TGTGCCAGCAGCTTATATCTGGGACAGGGTTGGGAGCAGTTCTTC. Translating it yields CASSLYLGQGWEQFF.

The chain employs TRBV12-2 and TRBJ2-7; TRBD1 was called by the table and not checked on the DNA. TRBV12-2 is annotated as a pseudogene. This CDR3 spans 18 amino acids. The CDR3 loop is CASRRLNLTGPRPCEQYF. As DNA, the CDR3 is TGTGCAAGTCGCCGTCTAAACCTAACAGGTCCCAGACCTTGCGAGCAGTACTTC.

The chain joins TRBV12-3 or TRBV12-4 to TRBJ1-2; the D gene is possibly TRBD1 (6 bases). The CDR3 covers 12 residues. Deletions cut 6 bases from V and 7 bases from J, with 12 bases between. CDR3 sequence (DNA): TGTGCCAGCAGGCACAGGGTTGGTGGCTACACCTTC. This gives the protein CASRHRVGGYTF.

Ten or more counts support this clonotype. This chain joins TRBV6-6 and TRBJ1-1; 9 bases align to TRBD1. Germline trimming cut 2 bases from V and 4 bases from J; bases unmatched to any gene: 5. Germline V gene data show CDR1 as MNHNY and CDR2 as SVGAGI (reference sequence). This CDR3 is 15 amino acids long. The CDR3 region has the DNA TGTGCCAGCAGTTACAGCCGGGACAGGGTCACTGAAGCTTTCTTT. Translating it yields CASSYSRDRVTEAFF.

This clonotype was picked up a small number of times. The V gene is TRBV2, the J gene TRBJ2-1; no definite D call. Germline CDR1 SNHLY, CDR2 FYNNEI. CDR3 length equals 11 residues. V lost 10 bases to trimming and J lost 4 bases, with 8 bases between them. In DNA form, the CDR3 reads TGTGCCACTCAAGGATACAATGAGCAGTTCTTC. It translates to CATQGYNEQFF.

This clonotype was recorded a few times. The chain carries TRBV9 and TRBJ1-2; D is unresolved. V dropped 3 bases and J dropped 5 bases, with 11 bases sitting between them. CDR1 is SGDLS, CDR2 YYNGEE, per germline. This CDR3 has 13 residues. The DNA of the CDR3 is TGTGCCAGCAGCGGAGACGAGGAGTATGGCTACACCTTC. Encoded protein: CASSGDEEYGYTF.

At least ten counts were recorded for this clonotype. The chain recombines TRBV7-2 with TRBJ2-4; D may be TRBD1 or TRBD2 (5 bases each). The V end lost 5 bases, the J end lost 6 bases, and 17 bases lay between the germline ends. Germline lookup yields CDR1 SGHTA and CDR2 FQGNSA. The CDR3 length is 15 residues. The CDR3 DNA reads as TGTGCCAGCAGCCCAGCGAGGGGCTCTGTAAACATTCAGTACTTC. It translates to CASSPARGSVNIQYF. Combining the CDR3 with reference TRBV7-2 and TRBJ2-4 gives the whole variable domain GAGVSQSPSNKVTEKGKDVELRCDPISGHTALYWYRQSLGQGLEFLIYFQGNSAPDKSGLPSDRFSAERTGGSVSTLTIQRTQQEDSAVYLCASSPARGSVNIQYFGAGTRLSVL.

This clonotype was recorded a few times. The chain has TRBV28 and TRBJ2-1, with D unresolved. The V and J ends lost 2 bases and 9 bases respectively, with 8 bases between them. The germline V gene encodes CDR1 MDHEN and CDR2 SYDVKM. This CDR3 has 12 amino acids. CDR3 coding DNA: TGTGCCAGCAGTTTAGTCTTGTTTGAGCAGTTCTTC. It is translated as CASSLVLFEQFF.

The rearrangement uses TRBV29-1 and TRBJ2-5; D might be TRBD2 (5 bases). The CDR3 totals 13 residues. Trimming took 4 bases from V and 3 from J, leaving 12 bases between them. Germline loops: CDR1 SQVTM, CDR2 ANQGSEA. This CDR3 reads CSVGTGRKETQYF. The DNA of the CDR3 is TGCAGCGTTGGGACGGGAAGAAAAGAGACCCAGTACTTC.

This clonotype was counted only a few times. This rearrangement joins TRBV29-1 to TRBJ1-1; no reliable D call. Germline assignment: CDR1 SQVTM and CDR2 ANQGSEA. Trimming removed 0 bases from V and 7 bases from J, with 6 bases in between. The CDR3 sequence is 11 residues long. DNA for the CDR3: TGCAGCGTTGAAGATATAGTTGAAGCTTTCTTT. Translating it yields CSVEDIVEAFF. Looking up the rest from reference TRBV29-1 and TRBJ1-1 gives the full variable domain: SAVISQKPSRDICQRGTSLTIQCQVDSQVTMMFWYRQQPGQSLTLIATANQGSEATYESGFVIDKFPISRPNLTFSTLTVSNMSPEDSSIYLCSVEDIVEAFFGQGTRLTVV.

This clonotype occurred many times. The chain has TRBV6-5 and TRBJ2-7; 12 bases are shared with TRBD1. Trimming at V came to 8 bases and at J to 6 bases, leaving 8 bases not matched to a gene. Germline V gives CDR1 MNHEY, CDR2 SVGAGI. CDR3 size: 14 residues. CDR3 bases: TGTGCCAGCGCCCGGGGACAGGGGGCTTTCGAGCAGTACTTC. It translates to CASARGQGAFEQYF.

The table lists this clonotype with many counts. The chain links TRBV5-1 to TRBJ1-2; 7 nucleotides line up with TRBD1. The CDR3 runs to 14 residues. J gave up 4 bases and V 3 bases, and 6 bases lay outside the gene matches. CDR1 and CDR2 from the germline V gene are SGHRS and YFSETQ. CDR3 nucleotides: TGCGCCAGCAGCTCAGAGACAGGGCGCTATGGCTACACCTTC. Encoded protein: CASSSETGRYGYTF.

This clonotype was observed a few times. This rearrangement joins TRBV20-1 to TRBJ2-3, with no clear D. The germline V gene has CDR1 DFQATT and CDR2 SNEGSKA (reference sequence). V dropped 6 bases and J dropped 6 bases, with 10 bases sitting between them. The CDR3 runs 11 residues. CDR3 protein: CSAKVPDTQYF. CDR3 in DNA: TGCAGTGCCAAGGTGCCGGATACGCAGTATTTT.

There are many counts of this clonotype. The chain couples TRBV5-1 to TRBJ2-7, with TRBD2 as a possible D gene (5 bases). CDR3 length: 15 residues. V shed 4 bases and J shed 2 bases, with 16 bases lying between them. Germline CDR1 SGHRS, CDR2 YFSETQ. The CDR3 nucleotides read TGCGCCAGCAGCGTGACGTGGGAGCCAACCTACGAGCAGTACTTC. It translates to CASSVTWEPTYEQYF.

In its sample, this clonotype was seen many times. V is TRBV5-6 and J is TRBJ2-7; 7 nucleotides agree with TRBD1. Per germline, CDR1 SGHDT and CDR2 YYEEEE. The CDR3 is made up of 15 amino acids. V shed 2 bases and J 1 base; nucleotides not matched to a gene: 6. The CDR3 is CASSLNRGSSYEQYF. For the CDR3, the DNA is TGTGCCAGCAGCTTAAACAGGGGTTCGTCCTACGAGCAGTACTTC.

Only a few counts were recorded for this clonotype. The genes are TRBV28 and TRBJ2-7, with unresolved D. The V and J ends lost 3 bases and 3 bases respectively, with 9 bases between them. The germline V gene has CDR1 MDHEN and CDR2 SYDVKM. The CDR3 runs 13 residues. The DNA of the CDR3 is TGTGCCAGCAGTTTGAGTTTTGGCTACGAGCAGTACTTC. Amino acids: CASSLSFGYEQYF.

This chain links TRBV25-1 with TRBJ2-5; D may be TRBD2 (7 bases). The length of the CDR3 is 14 residues. The germline CDR1 and CDR2 sequences are MGHDK and SYGVNS. The V end was cut by 3 bases, the J end by 4 bases, with 12 bases between. This CDR3 reads CASSEGGGLETQYF. CDR3 sequence (DNA): TGTGCCAGCAGTGAGGGAGGGGGTTTAGAGACCCAGTACTTC.

J is TRBJ2-1 and V is TRBV4-1; 7 bases are shared with TRBD2. Trimming at V came to 3 bases and at J to 6 bases, leaving 14 bases not matched to a gene. The CDR3 covers 17 residues. Germline V gene sequence: CDR1 MGHRA, CDR2 YSYEKL. DNA for the CDR3: TGCGCCAGCAGCCACGTAACCCCCGGGACTACTATCAATGAGCAGTTCTTC. The encoded protein is CASSHVTPGTTINEQFF.

This chain links TRBV6-1 with TRBJ2-7, with TRBD2 as a possible D gene (6 bases). V gave up 6 bases and J gave up 1 base, with 10 bases separating them. CDR3 size: 13 residues. Germline loops: CDR1 MNHNS, CDR2 SASEGT. The CDR3 DNA reads as TGTGCCAGCAGAGGGAGGAGTTCCTACGAGCAGTACTTC. Its protein is CASRGRSSYEQYF.